The TCR beta chain under discussion was sequenced for a study of T-cell memory formation after mild COVID-19. Whole-study results and caveats: There was no confirmation that second-wave clones peaking on day 37 were SARS-CoV-2 specific.

V was pared by 2 bases and J by 9 bases, with 17 bases between. Germline V gives CDR1 PRHDT, CDR2 FYEKMQ (reference sequence). CDR3 length: 15 amino acids. This clonotype was picked up one time. What it binds is unknown. One entry per CDR3 protein, called by TCRdb with MiXCR from the 5' RACE reads. Of about 560,000 distinct CDR3 sequences in the sample, roughly 18% were seen once. The V and J genes are TRBV13 and TRBJ2-4, with D perhaps TRBD2 (6 bases). The sequencing sample was made of PBMCs or a T cell subset sorted from them (not recorded which). This clonotype was obtained from an adult woman who had mild COVID-19 (a few samples of this study predate the infection). Cell type and time point are not known. The CDR3 DNA follows: TGTGCCAGCAGCTTAACGGGAGTGGCCCGGGGCATTCAGTACTTC. Translated: CASSLTGVARGIQYF.